The following is a TCR beta chain sequence with its context. Its antigen is not known. This specimen comes from a study of STAT5B mutations in CD4+ large granular lymphocyte leukemia. General study results and limits: Without putative leukemic clones, patient CD4-sorted repertoires remained more clonal than healthy CD4+ repertoires.

The table came from immunoSEQ multiplex PCR; TCRdb's copy has only in-frame clones and leaves some out. The sample lists roughly 30,000 clones; around 80% were seen once. The TCR sequence derives from a human donor in good health. The material sequenced was CD4+ T cells from blood buffy coats.

In DNA, the CDR3 is TGTGCCAGCAGTTACTCGGACAGGGTGATGAGCTACACCTTC. Residues: CASSYSDRVMSYTF. The genes are TRBV6-5 and TRBJ1-2, with TRBD1 matching over 8 bases. This CDR3 region has 14 residues. With V trimmed by 0 bases and J by 9 bases, 6 bases remained unmatched. The germline CDR1 and CDR2 sequences are MNHEY and SVGAGI.